These 14 T cell receptor beta chains were sequenced from one sample in a study of blood T cell repertoires in COVID-19 (dated by TCRdb to the early 2020s). The library relied on the immunoSEQ multiplex PCR assay. The immuneACCESS repertoire file appears here via TCRdb, limited to in-frame rearrangements. These files lack a portion of the clones; in checked studies, under half of the deficit traces to unresolved V genes, and the cause of the others is not known. For this sample the table gives hundreds of thousands of clones, of which around nine tenths were detected only once. The top ten constitute 7.3% of the sample. Sequencing was carried out using peripheral blood. Receptors originate from an older woman with COVID-19, enrolled during active disease.

V is TRBV11-3 and J is TRBJ2-7; D call uncertain. This CDR3 has 13 amino acids. With 4 bases removed from V and 0 bases from J, the gap between germline ends came to 7 bases. Germline V lookup: CDR1 SGHNT, CDR2 YENEEA. CDR3 nucleotide sequence: TGTGCCAGCAGCTCACCCAGCTCCTACGAGCAGTACTTC. It specifies CASSSPSSYEQYF. Variable domain in full (rest from reference TRBV11-3 and TRBJ2-7): EAGVVQSPRYKIIEKKQPVAFWCNPISGHNTLYWYLQNLGQGPELLIRYENEEAVDDSQLPKDRFSAERLKGVDSTLKIQPAELGDSAVYLCASSSPSSYEQYFGPGTRLTVT.

The chain has TRBV29-1 and TRBJ2-2, with a possible D match to TRBD1 (6 bases). CDR1 SQVTM and CDR2 ANQGSEA come from the germline V gene. The CDR3 contains 11 residues. Trimming left V 1 base short and J 9 bases short, with 6 bases between. As DNA, the CDR3 is TGCAGCGTTGAAGGGGGGCGGGAGCTGTTTTTT. The encoded protein is CSVEGGRELFF.

The V and J genes are TRBV29-1 and TRBJ1-4, with a weak D call TRBD1 (6 bases). Germline lookup yields CDR1 SQVTM and CDR2 ANQGSEA. This CDR3 spans 12 amino acids. Trimming took off 3 bases at V and 5 bases at J, with 7 bases between the two ends. CDR3 sequence reads: CSVDRGNEKLFF. Written as DNA, the CDR3 is TGCAGCGTTGACAGGGGCAATGAAAAACTGTTTTTT.

This chain joins TRBV6-5 and TRBJ2-1; maybe TRBD2 (6 bases). Germline V gene sequence: CDR1 MNHEY, CDR2 SVGAGI. This CDR3 is 13 amino acids long. V was clipped by 7 bases and J by 10 bases, with 17 bases between them. In nucleotides, the CDR3 is TGTGCCAGCAAGCCTGGAGGGGCTCGGGAGCAGTTCTTC. It translates to CASKPGGAREQFF.

J is TRBJ1-1 and V is TRBV19; D call uncertain. In germline, CDR1 is LNHDA, CDR2 SQIVND (reference sequence). Trimming pared 9 bases from V and 0 bases from J, leaving 14 bases between. The CDR3 runs 14 residues. CDR3 DNA sequence: TGTGCCAGCCGTTGGGCAGTGATGAACACTGAAGCTTTCTTT. This gives the protein CASRWAVMNTEAFF. The full variable domain, completed using reference TRBV19 and TRBJ1-1, is DGGITQSPKYLFRKEGQNVTLSCEQNLNHDAMYWYRQDPGQGLRLIYYSQIVNDFQKGDIAEGYSVSREKKESFPLTVTSAQKNPTAFYLCASRWAVMNTEAFFGQGTRLTVV.

The gene calls are TRBV11-2 and TRBJ2-5; TRBD1 might be the D (6 bases). The CDR3 extends over 15 amino acids. Germline assignment: CDR1 SGHAT and CDR2 FQNNGV. V gave up 0 bases and J gave up 5 bases, with 13 bases separating them. The CDR3 DNA sequence: TGTGCCAGCAGCTTAGAGAACAACAGGGTTGAGACCCAGTACTTC. It encodes CASSLENNRVETQYF.

V usage is TRBV30 and J usage is TRBJ1-1; TRBD1 might be the D (5 bases). The CDR3 has 15 amino acids. In germline, CDR1 is GTSNPN, CDR2 SVGIG (reference sequence). Between the trimmed V and J ends, which lost 1 base and 3 bases, there was a span of 15 bases. The CDR3 sequence is CAWSEGPGFDTEAFF. DNA of the CDR3: TGTGCCTGGAGTGAGGGTCCAGGGTTCGACACTGAAGCTTTCTTT.

This chain links TRBV6-1 with TRBJ1-3, with D possibly TRBD1 on 5 matching bases. This CDR3 is 16 amino acids long. The V gene lost 3 bases and the J gene lost 0 bases, with 12 bases spanning the gap. CDR1 and CDR2 from the germline V gene are MNHNS and SASEGT. The CDR3 sequence: CASSESGGFSGNTIYF. As DNA, the CDR3 is TGTGCCAGCAGTGAGTCGGGGGGGTTCTCTGGAAACACCATATATTTT.

J is TRBJ2-4 and V is TRBV5-1; the match to TRBD2 covers 7 bases. This CDR3 contains 15 residues. V shed 4 bases and J 2 bases; nucleotides not matched to a gene: 6. Germline CDR1 SGHRS, CDR2 YFSETQ. Here the CDR3 reads CASSPSGGTKNIQYF. The CDR3 DNA follows: TGCGCCAGCAGCCCCTCGGGGGGAACCAAAAACATTCAGTACTTC.

This clone was observed a single time. V usage is TRBV28 and J usage is TRBJ1-2, with D possibly matching TRBD1 (6 bases). The V gene's germline CDR1 is MDHEN and CDR2 SYDVKM. The CDR3 consists of 13 residues. The V gene lost 1 base and the J gene lost 6 bases, with 9 bases spanning the gap. The DNA for the CDR3 is TGTGCCAGCAGTTTATTTCAGGGGCATGGCTACACCTTC. Protein product: CASSLFQGHGYTF.

The chain is built from TRBV2 and TRBJ2-7; perhaps TRBD1 as D (6 bases). CDR1 is SNHLY and CDR2 is FYNNEI in the germline V gene. This CDR3 spans 15 amino acids. The V gene lost 5 bases and the J gene lost 2 bases, with 16 bases spanning the gap. CDR3 nucleotides: TGTGCCAGCAGTCTCAAAGGAACAGGGACCTACGAGCAGTACTTC. It codes for CASSLKGTGTYEQYF.

The chain employs TRBV6-6 and TRBJ1-5; the D gene is possibly TRBD1 (6 bases). The V end was cut by 8 bases, the J end by 3 bases, with 17 bases between. Per the germline V gene, CDR1 is MNHNY and CDR2 is SVGAGI (reference sequence). The CDR3 runs 15 residues. The CDR3 loop is CASLRLQGPNQPQHF. Written as DNA, the CDR3 is TGTGCCAGCCTGAGACTACAGGGTCCCAATCAGCCCCAGCATTTT.

This clone was counted only a few times. The CDR3: CASSPRGGRGPYGYTF. CDR3 coding DNA: TGTGCCAGCAGCCCCCGTGGGGGCAGGGGGCCTTATGGCTACACCTTC. The chain is built from TRBV21-1 and TRBJ1-2; TRBD1, the table's D call, was not compared with the DNA. TRBV21-1 is a recognized pseudogene. The CDR3 extends over 16 amino acids.

J is TRBJ2-7 and V is TRBV21-1; TRBD1 was called by the table and not checked on the DNA. TRBV21-1 counts as a pseudogene. This CDR3 comprises 17 residues. The CDR3 region has the DNA TGTGCCAGCAGCAAAGACCAGTGGGCTCTGCTCAACTACGAGCAGTACTTC. It translates to CASSKDQWALLNYEQYF.